These 21 T cell receptor beta chains share one sample of origin, sequenced in a study of blood T cells in healthy people across ages. A second PCR of about 6 to 11 cycles used a sample-barcoded 5' primer and a J-beta primer mix. Using its own MiXCR run on the 5' RACE reads, TCRdb lists one record per CDR3 protein. Of 1.2 million to 1.5 million distinct CDR3 sequences in the sample, approximately 40% were seen once. Source material: blood. Receptors were obtained from a young woman in good health.

This clonotype was counted between two and nine times. The gene calls are TRBV24-1 and TRBJ2-1, with a tentative D call TRBD2 (5 bases). V lost 4 bases, J lost 0 bases, and 12 bases lay in between. This CDR3 is built from 16 residues. CDR1 is KGHDR, CDR2 SFDVKD, per germline. CDR3 nucleotide sequence: TGTGCCACCAGTGAGGCAGCGGTTAGCTCCTACAATGAGCAGTTCTTC. It translates to CATSEAAVSSYNEQFF.

This chain uses TRBV28 with TRBJ2-7, with 7 nucleotides matching TRBD2. Trimming cost V 4 bases and J 0 bases; bases outside gene matches: 9. This CDR3 comprises 16 residues. Germline loops: CDR1 MDHEN, CDR2 SYDVKM. CDR3: CASSSPPQRDSYEQYF. CDR3 DNA sequence: TGTGCCAGCAGTTCGCCCCCACAGCGGGACTCCTACGAGCAGTACTTC.

The chain carries TRBV4-1 and TRBJ1-2, with a weak D call TRBD1 (6 bases). The length of the CDR3 is 15 residues. Trimming left V 0 bases short and J 7 bases short, with 15 bases between. Germline V CDR1 and CDR2: MGHRA, YSYEKL. CDR3 DNA sequence: TGCGCCAGCAGCCAAGAGACAACAGGGATTCGTGGCTACACCTTC. Its translation is CASSQETTGIRGYTF.

This clonotype appeared a few times. This rearrangement joins TRBV27 to TRBJ2-7; 7 bases match TRBD2. CDR1 and CDR2 from the germline V gene are MNHEY and SMNVEV (reference sequence). With V trimmed by 5 bases and J by 1 base, 11 bases remained unmatched. The CDR3 loop spans 16 amino acids. CDR3 sequence: CASSLLGGSGSYEQYF. CDR3 nucleotide sequence: TGTGCCAGCAGTCTCCTCGGGGGGAGCGGGTCCTACGAGCAGTACTTC.

V usage is TRBV3-1 and J usage is TRBJ1-5; D unclear. The V and J ends lost 0 bases and 6 bases respectively, with 9 bases between them. Germline V CDR1 and CDR2: LGHDT, YNNKEL (reference sequence). The CDR3 consists of 14 residues. CDR3 coding DNA: TGTGCCAGCAGCCAAGATCTCCGGGGTCAGCCCCAGCATTTT. It encodes CASSQDLRGQPQHF.

The rearrangement uses TRBV6-6 and TRBJ2-1, with 8 bases matching TRBD1. The CDR3 length is 13 residues. J gave up 12 bases and V 0 bases, and 4 bases lay outside the gene matches. Germline CDR1 MNHNY, CDR2 SVGAGI (reference sequence). In DNA form, the CDR3 reads TGTGCCAGCAGTTACTCGACAGGGGTAAGGCAGTTCTTC. Translated: CASSYSTGVRQFF.

This clonotype showed up just a few times. The J gene is TRBJ1-2, the V gene TRBV27; TRBD1 might be the D (6 bases). Germline V gene lookup returns CDR1 MNHEY and CDR2 SMNVEV (reference sequence). This CDR3 has 14 amino acids. V was clipped by 5 bases and J by 7 bases, with 17 bases between them. The CDR3 spells CASSTGQLVGGYTF. The CDR3 nucleotides read TGTGCCAGCAGTACTGGACAGTTAGTGGGTGGCTACACCTTC.

This clonotype has ten or more counts. The chain couples TRBV5-1 to TRBJ1-5; D gene unclear. This CDR3 has 14 amino acids. V lost 2 bases to trimming and J lost 0 bases, with 6 bases between them. Germline loops: CDR1 SGHRS, CDR2 YFSETQ. CDR3 bases: TGCGCCAGCAGCTTTGGGGATAGCAATCAGCCCCAGCATTTT. Protein product: CASSFGDSNQPQHF. The variable domain in full, with the rest retrieved from reference TRBV5-1 and TRBJ1-5, is KAGVTQTPRYLIKTRGQQVTLSCSPISGHRSVSWYQQTPGQGLQFLFEYFSETQRNKGNFPGRFSGRQFSNSRSEMNVSTLELGDSALYLCASSFGDSNQPQHFGDGTRLSIL.

This rearrangement joins TRBV5-1 to TRBJ1-2, with D uncertain. Trimming left V 4 bases short and J 4 bases short, with 14 bases between. Germline V gene lookup returns CDR1 SGHRS and CDR2 YFSETQ. The CDR3 spans 14 residues. In nucleotides, the CDR3 is TGCGCCAGCAGCGCCGACGTGGGCGTCTATGGCTACACCTTC. Translated: CASSADVGVYGYTF.

The rearrangement joins TRBV11-2 to TRBJ2-1; D is possibly TRBD2 (6 bases). The CDR3 has 18 amino acids. Trimming cost V 4 bases and J 10 bases, with 29 bases left between them. Germline CDR1 is SGHAT and CDR2 is FQNNGV. The CDR3 spells CASSSRGVASLGSSEQFF. CDR3 DNA sequence: TGTGCCAGCAGCTCGCGGGGAGTGGCTAGTCTTGGAAGTTCGGAGCAGTTCTTC.

The chain combines TRBV13 with TRBJ2-5, with 9 nucleotides matching TRBD2. The CDR3 consists of 16 residues. Germline CDR1 PRHDT, CDR2 FYEKMQ (reference sequence). After removal of 5 bases from V and 4 bases from J, the junction contained 11 bases not matched to a gene. Here the CDR3 reads CASSTTSGGARETQYF. The CDR3 DNA sequence: TGTGCCAGCAGCACGACTAGCGGCGGGGCCAGAGAGACCCAGTACTTC.

This clonotype was detected only a few times. The chain couples TRBV4-1 to TRBJ2-1, with TRBD2 identical over 7 bases. Germline-derived CDR1 and CDR2 are MGHRA and YSYEKL. The CDR3 is made up of 14 amino acids. V shed 4 bases and J 7 bases; nucleotides not matched to a gene: 7. The CDR3 sequence: CASSPERDRNEQFF. The DNA of the CDR3 is TGCGCCAGCAGCCCCGAGCGGGATCGGAATGAGCAGTTCTTC.

The chain is built from TRBV20-1 and TRBJ1-2; D may be TRBD1 (6 bases). Germline assignment: CDR1 DFQATT and CDR2 SNEGSKA (reference sequence). This CDR3 comprises 13 residues. V lost 5 bases and J lost 8, with 18 bases in between. The CDR3 region has the DNA TGCAGTGCTCCTAGGGGGGGGCTTGAGGGCTACACCTTC. Translated: CSAPRGGLEGYTF.

This clonotype occurred a few times. The CDR3 is CASSLSTGASSYEQYF. DNA of the CDR3: TGTGCCAGCAGTTTATCCACCGGGGCGAGCTCCTACGAGCAGTACTTC. This rearrangement joins TRBV27 to TRBJ2-7, with D perhaps matching TRBD1 or TRBD2 (5 bases each). Germline V gene lookup returns CDR1 MNHEY and CDR2 SMNVEV (reference sequence). The CDR3 contains 16 residues. V lost 0 bases and J lost 0, with 12 bases in between.

This rearrangement joins TRBV6-6 to TRBJ2-1, with a tentative D call TRBD1 (6 bases). Trimming removed 5 bases at V and 6 bases at J, with 14 bases between. Germline CDR1 and CDR2: MNHNY and SVGAGI (reference sequence). The CDR3 has 14 amino acids. DNA for the CDR3: TGTGCCAGCAGTGCAACCGGGACAAGCAATGAGCAGTTCTTC. It yields the protein CASSATGTSNEQFF.

This clonotype was counted only a few times. The V gene is TRBV2, the J gene TRBJ1-2; 8 bases align to TRBD1. The CDR3 extends over 13 amino acids. Per germline, CDR1 SNHLY and CDR2 FYNNEI. V dropped 1 base and J dropped 8; count of bases not matched to a gene: 3. The CDR3 DNA sequence: TGTGCCAGCAGTGAAGTTACAGGGGGAGGCTACACCTTC. It specifies CASSEVTGGGYTF.

V gene TRBV11-2 combines with J gene TRBJ2-5; 7 nucleotides line up with TRBD1. The germline CDR1 and CDR2 sequences are SGHAT and FQNNGV. J gave up 3 bases and V 8 bases, and 12 bases lay outside the gene matches. CDR3 length: 15 amino acids. The CDR3 reads CASRRQGKGEETQYF. CDR3 bases: TGTGCCAGCCGTAGACAGGGAAAGGGGGAAGAGACCCAGTACTTC. Filled out from reference TRBV11-2 and TRBJ2-5, the complete variable domain reads EAGVAQSPRYKIIEKRQSVAFWCNPISGHATLYWYQQILGQGPKLLIQFQNNGVVDDSQLPKDRFSAERLKGVDSTLKIQPAKLEDSAVYLCASRRQGKGEETQYFGPGTRLLVL.

J is TRBJ2-4 and V is TRBV7-9; 11 bases fit TRBD2. The germline CDR1 and CDR2 sequences are SEHNR and FQNEAQ (reference sequence). The CDR3 contains 15 residues. V lost 1 base, J lost 7 bases, and 3 bases stayed unmatched. The CDR3 is CASSLDTSGSNIQYF. The CDR3, as DNA: TGTGCCAGCAGCTTAGACACTAGCGGGAGTAACATTCAGTACTTC.

This clonotype was detected many times. The chain carries TRBV27 and TRBJ1-6; D remains unclear. The CDR3 contains 15 residues. Germline CDR1 is MNHEY and CDR2 is SMNVEV (reference sequence). The germline V and J ends were trimmed by 3 bases and 0 bases, with 6 bases remaining between them. The DNA of the CDR3 is TGTGCCAGCAGTTTGCCTAGCTCCTATAATTCACCCCTCCACTTT. This encodes CASSLPSSYNSPLHF.

V usage is TRBV11-2 and J usage is TRBJ2-3; tentatively, D is TRBD1 (5 bases). This CDR3 is built from 13 residues. Trimming shortened V by 5 bases and J by 5 bases, and 11 bases separated the two germline ends. CDR1 is SGHAT, CDR2 FQNNGV, per germline. The CDR3 is CASSLGHIDTQYF. CDR3 sequence (DNA): TGTGCCAGCAGCCTCGGACATATAGATACGCAGTATTTT.

The chain recombines TRBV20-1 with TRBJ2-2, with 8 bases fitting TRBD2. Germline lookup yields CDR1 DFQATT and CDR2 SNEGSKA (reference sequence). The V segment lost 1 base and the J segment 3 bases; nucleotides outside the gene matches: 7. The CDR3 is 16 amino acids. The chain's CDR3 is CSARGNPAGDTGELFF. The DNA for the CDR3 is TGCAGTGCTAGAGGAAACCCAGCGGGGGACACCGGGGAGCTGTTTTTT.